Listed below are T cell receptor beta chains from one sample, sequenced in a study of blood T cell repertoires in COVID-19. Assay: immunoSEQ multiplex PCR; the TCRdb copy retains only in-frame clones and omits some. The sample consists of around 91,000 clones, around 85% of them appearing once. The sample taken for sequencing was peripheral blood. The receptors here all came from an elderly man with acute or convalescent COVID-19. Both conserved end residues are trimmed from each CDR3. The listing skips clone size in some rows; elsewhere it reads once, few, many or a size class.

>14|-|TRBV21-1
ASSKEGTGFSYEQY
>13|-|TRBV27
ASSSVAGRGNEQF
>15|once|TRBV19
ASSIRTAGGRSYEQY
>13|-|TRBV6-2/TRBV6-3
ASSEGGLVLNEQY
>10|-|TRBV30
AWSAGGPGQF
>15|-|TRBV5-1
ASSLASGATSGNTIY
>12|-|TRBV30
AWTVGTAIYGYT
>12|once|TRBV2
ASNWDKGRTSQY
>12|few|TRBV9
ASSVQLQGAEAF
>14|-|TRBV9
ASSVSQTDSLNEQF